This TCR beta chain was observed in a study of blood T cells in healthy people across ages. A second PCR, run for roughly 6 to 11 cycles, used a sample-barcoded 5' primer plus a J-beta primer mix. TCRdb fed the 5' RACE reads into MiXCR, producing one record per CDR3 protein. The profile shows roughly 730,000 distinct CDR3 sequences, roughly three fifths of them singletons. Worth noting for this clonotype: The antigen remains undetermined.

Findings and limits, study-wide: Measured against age, TCR beta diversity per million T cells decreased in a roughly linear manner.

V lost 0 bases and J 6 bases, leaving 6 bases between the germline ends. Germline lookup yields CDR1 LGHNA and CDR2 YSLEER. The CDR3 sequence is 13 residues long. The sequencing input was blood. This rearrangement joins TRBV4-3 to TRBJ1-5; D ambiguous. The source is a man aged 35-49 years in good health. The CDR3 loop is CASSQDFSQPQHF. The CDR3 DNA reads TGCGCCAGCAGCCAAGATTTTTCTCAGCCCCAGCATTTT.